Listed below are T cell receptor beta chains from one sample, sequenced in a study of cytomegalovirus exposure and HLA in healthy donors. This table comes from immunoSEQ multiplex PCR, and its TCRdb copy is limited to in-frame clones, with some not included. The sample data list 100,000 to 150,000 clones. The specimen sequenced was PBMCs. These receptors all come from a man aged 30 to 39 in good health and CMV-seronegative. Each CDR3 is given with its conserved first and last residue. D genes are given only for firm matches.

j_call,cdr3_length,v_call,d_call,cdr3_nt,cdr3_aa
TRBJ2-3,18,TRBV18,.,TGTGCCAGCTCACCAGAGCTTTTAGGGGATCGGAGCACAGATACGCAGTATTTT,CASSPELLGDRSTDTQYF
TRBJ2-5,14,TRBV6-1,.,TGTGCCAGCAGTGAAAGGCAGGGCTGGGAGACCCAGTACTTC,CASSERQGWETQYF
TRBJ1-2,13,TRBV30,.,TGTGCCTGGAGAGAGACAAAAAACTATGGCTACACCTTC,CAWRETKNYGYTF
TRBJ2-7,14,TRBV18,.,TGTGCCAGCTCACCACTGAGCGGCCCCTACGAGCAGTACTTC,CASSPLSGPYEQYF
TRBJ2-1,16,TRBV4-1,.,TGCGCCAGCAGCCACCCAACGCTAACTACCTACAATGAGCAGTTCTTC,CASSHPTLTTYNEQFF
TRBJ2-1,14,TRBV28,TRBD2,TGTGCCAGTAAGACTAGCGGGGATTACAATGAGCAGTTCTTC,CASKTSGDYNEQFF
TRBJ2-7,17,TRBV10-2,TRBD2,TGCGCCAGCAGTTCACCCCTAGAAGACGGCGGGAGGTACGAGCAGTACTTC,CASSSPLEDGGRYEQYF
TRBJ2-6,20,TRBV14,.,TGTGCCAGCAGCCAAGCCCCAACGTCGACGGTGGGCACTGGGGCCAACGTCCTGACTTTC,CASSQAPTSTVGTGANVLTF
TRBJ1-1,16,TRBV4-1,.,TGCGCCAGCAGCCAAACGCCGGGACAAGACAACACTGAAGCTTTCTTT,CASSQTPGQDNTEAFF
TRBJ1-1,16,TRBV27,TRBD1,TGTGCCAGCAGTTCTCACAGGGGGAGGTCGGACACTGAAGCTTTCTTT,CASSSHRGRSDTEAFF
TRBJ1-6,14,TRBV28,.,TGTGCCAGCAGTTTGATCCAGGGAGGATCACCCCTCCACTTT,CASSLIQGGSPLHF
TRBJ2-2,15,TRBV19,.,TGTGCCAGTAGTATGAGAAACAGGGTCACCGGGGAGCTGTTTTTT,CASSMRNRVTGELFF
TRBJ1-4,13,TRBV28,TRBD1,TGTGCCAGCAGTCCGGGGACAGGCGGTAAACTGTTTTTT,CASSPGTGGKLFF
TRBJ2-1,16,TRBV7-3,.,TGTGCCAGCAGCCCCTTTAGCGGAGTCTCCTACAATGAGCAGTTCTTC,CASSPFSGVSYNEQFF